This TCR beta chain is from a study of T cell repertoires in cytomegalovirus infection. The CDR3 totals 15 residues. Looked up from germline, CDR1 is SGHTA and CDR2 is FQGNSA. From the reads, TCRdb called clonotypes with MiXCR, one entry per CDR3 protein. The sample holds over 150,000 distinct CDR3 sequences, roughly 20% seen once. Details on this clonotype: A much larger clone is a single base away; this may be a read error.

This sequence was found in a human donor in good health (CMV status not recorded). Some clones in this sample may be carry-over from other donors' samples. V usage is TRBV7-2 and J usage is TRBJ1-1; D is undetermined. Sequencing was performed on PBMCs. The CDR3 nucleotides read TGTGCCAGCAGCTTAGGTCGTAGCCAGAACTCTGAAGCTTTCTTT. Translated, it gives CASSLGRSQNSEAFF.